The T cell receptor beta chain under discussion was sequenced for a study of lymphopenia after photon versus proton radiotherapy (dated by TCRdb to about 2019). Notes on the research overall: Photon and proton radiation therapy were compared by the study for their immunological effects in patients with gastrointestinal tumors who developed high-grade lymphopenia. The goal of the study was to describe how the two radiation modalities differ in their effects on the immune system. The cohort included roughly 18 patients with gastrointestinal tumors who developed lymphopenia after receiving either photon or proton therapy.

This clone was observed once. The antigen this receptor binds is unknown. No per-base quality is available; no much larger clone lies one base away. Paper-wide results and their limitations: Across the cohort, a larger post-nadir drop in TCR diversity was inversely correlated with overall survival time among patients who died. After the lymphocyte count nadir, repertoires from photon-treated patients showed oligoclonal expansion, particularly of CD8+ Temra cells, and this expansion drove the decline in diversity. The survival association was examined only in patients who died, and the authors described better survival with proton therapy as a possibility, not as a demonstrated result. During treatment, patients who received photon therapy lost naive T cells and TCR diversity and gained effector/memory populations, whereas patients who received proton therapy remained relatively stable.

The CDR3, cysteine through phenylalanine, is 15 amino acids long. Only CDR3 DNA remains: 45 bases, in frame from the first base. The trim is 5 bases for V and 3 bases for J, with a gap of 16 bases between the germline ends. In the germline V gene (reference sequence), CDR1 corresponds to LNHDA and CDR2 to SQIVND. Library preparation was by the immunoSEQ multiplex PCR assay. Alongside multiparametric flow cytometry, deep sequencing of rearranged TCR beta loci was used to profile the T cell repertoires. Sourced from immuneACCESS, this table was stored by TCRdb with only in-frame sequences that have V and J called. A share of the clones is absent; for the studies checked, an unresolved V gene accounts for under half, and the remainder has no known explanation. The sample records about 19,000 clones, about 90% of which are singletons. About 6% of the sample lies in the top ten.

The clonotype was recovered from a man aged 55 to 70 with pancreatic cancer. The rearrangement combines TRBV19 with TRBJ1-1; TRBD1 is a possible D gene, resting on 5 matching bases. This material consisted of peripheral blood, taken from a patient treated with photon-based radiotherapy. The nucleotide sequence is TGTGCCAGTAGTGCCCTTGGCTGGGGGGACACTGAAGCTTTCTTT. Translated, this gives CASSALGWGDTEAFF.